This T cell receptor beta chain was obtained from a study of cytomegalovirus exposure and HLA in healthy donors. As for this clone: Its antigen is as yet unknown.

Study-level points and caveats: Researchers reported in a later analysis that a missense DCLRE1C variant was tied to TCR beta V- and J-gene trimming.

It was with 60 Vbeta and 13 Jbeta primers that the PCR ran. This table comes from immunoSEQ multiplex PCR, and its TCRdb copy is limited to in-frame clones, with some not included. This sample's clone table lists roughly 78,000 clones. Sequences were obtained from PBMCs. This TCR was recovered from a boy aged 5-17 years in good health and CMV-seronegative.

The CDR3 DNA sequence: TGTGCCAGCAGCGTAGGGGACAGGGTGAACACTGAAGCTTTCTTT. Amino acids: CASSVGDRVNTEAFF. J is TRBJ1-1 and V is TRBV9, with TRBD1 matching over 9 bases. This CDR3 is built from 15 residues. With 0 bases clipped from V and 0 bases from J, the junction kept 0 bases outside the gene matches. Germline V lookup: CDR1 SGDLS, CDR2 YYNGEE.